The present TCR beta chain was sequenced within a study of memory CD4+ T cells and cytomegalovirus serostatus. Study information: Of the healthy Belgian adults, nine or ten were CMV seropositive and approximately 24 seronegative. Study-wide results and caveats: Of roughly 180 reported CMV TCRbeta sequences, about 67 were found in memory CD4+ repertoires.

Comment on this clone: What it binds is not known.

Methods used by the authors: Out-of-frame sequences were removed, leaving around 2.2 million distinct TCRbeta sequences. Libraries were prepared by immunoSEQ multiplex PCR; TCRdb keeps only in-frame clonotypes and omits some of them. V and J calls and clone size are as listed in that table; D and trimming were resolved from the DNA. The data hold about 41,000 clones, with roughly 83% observed a single time. Single viable CD3+CD4+CD8-CD45RO+ cells were sorted as the memory CD4+ T cells. J gave up 4 bases and V 8 bases, and 9 bases lay outside the gene matches. The length of the CDR3 is 15 residues. From germline, CDR1 is KGHSH and CDR2 LQKENI.

The sequenced material came from memory CD4+ T cells from blood. The chain uses TRBV18 and TRBJ1-3; 9 bases match TRBD1. This TCR came from an adult in good health and CMV-seronegative. Here the CDR3 reads CASNPGQGVGNTIYF. Here the CDR3 DNA reads TGTGCCAGCAACCCGGGACAGGGCGTGGGAAACACCATATATTTT.